A selection of T cell receptor beta chains follows, all from one sample in a study of CD8 T cells in ankylosing spondylitis. TCRdb reprocessed the 5' RACE reads via MiXCR and lists one record per CDR3 protein. Counted here are around 250,000 distinct CDR3 sequences, roughly 10% occurring once; the ten biggest clones make up 6% to 7.5%. The sample comprised blood, either unsorted or a sorted T cell fraction (not recorded which). Receptor source: a male donor with ankylosing spondylitis or in good health (not recorded which). Each CDR3 is given with its conserved first and last residue. The order of the fields is V gene, D gene, clone size, J gene, CDR3 protein, CDR3 DNA. A D gene is named only where the DNA matches it firmly. Part of the rows lack a size; the others show once, few, many or a class for expanded clones.

TRBV21-1,.,many,TRBJ2-5,CASGVSGGRSETQYF,TGTGCCAGTGGAGTTAGCGGGGGCCGGTCAGAGACCCAGTACTTC
TRBV6-4,.,.,TRBJ2-3,CASSSGESSTDTQYF,TGTGCCAGCAGCTCCGGGGAATCTAGCACAGATACGCAGTATTTT
TRBV12-3/TRBV12-4,TRBD1,many,TRBJ1-3,CASSGNQGANTIYF,TGTGCCAGCAGTGGCAATCAGGGGGCGAACACCATATATTTT
TRBV27,.,many,TRBJ2-3,CASSFPSTDTQYF,TGTGCCAGCAGTTTCCCTAGCACAGATACGCAGTATTTT
TRBV12-3/TRBV12-4,.,.,TRBJ1-5,CASSPGRGNQPQHF,TGTGCCAGCAGCCCCGGACGGGGCAATCAGCCCCAGCATTTT
TRBV6-4,.,many,TRBJ2-2,CASSDSSDPASTGELFF,TGTGCCAGCAGTGACTCTTCAGACCCTGCCTCCACCGGGGAGCTGTTTTTT
TRBV12-3/TRBV12-4,.,.,TRBJ1-4,CASRIQNEKLFF,TGTGCCAGCAGAATACAAAATGAAAAACTGTTTTTT
TRBV6-5,TRBD2,many,TRBJ2-3,CASSYSASGSTDTQYF,TGTGCCAGCAGTTACTCGGCTAGCGGTAGCACAGATACGCAGTATTTT
TRBV6-1,.,.,TRBJ1-1,CASRILGGTEAFF,TGTGCCAGCAGGATATTGGGGGGCACTGAAGCTTTCTTT
TRBV5-1,.,many,TRBJ2-1,CASSWRASRDNEQFF,TGCGCCAGCAGCTGGAGGGCTAGCCGGGACAATGAGCAGTTCTTC
TRBV7-9,TRBD1,.,TRBJ2-6,CAGQRGPGANVLTF,TGTGCCGGACAGAGGGGGCCAGGGGCCAACGTCCTGACTTTC
TRBV20-1,TRBD1,many,TRBJ1-5,CSARTGGESQPQHF,TGCAGTGCTAGGACAGGGGGAGAGAGTCAGCCCCAGCATTTT
TRBV5-1,.,many,TRBJ2-1,CASSMTTSPNNEQFF,TGCGCCAGCAGCATGACGACTTCGCCAAACAATGAGCAGTTCTTC
TRBV5-1,.,many,TRBJ1-1,CASSLALGRMNTEAFF,TGCGCCAGCAGCTTGGCCCTAGGGCGTATGAACACTGAAGCTTTCTTT
TRBV28,.,few,TRBJ1-4,CASSLLVERKLFF,TGTGCCAGCAGTTTATTGGTGGAGCGGAAACTGTTTTTT
TRBV20-1,.,many,TRBJ2-5,CSASGRNQETQYF,TGCAGTGCCTCTGGGAGGAACCAAGAGACCCAGTACTTC
TRBV10-3,TRBD2,.,TRBJ2-1,CAISGLASNEQFF,TGTGCCATCAGTGGACTAGCCTCCAATGAGCAGTTCTTC